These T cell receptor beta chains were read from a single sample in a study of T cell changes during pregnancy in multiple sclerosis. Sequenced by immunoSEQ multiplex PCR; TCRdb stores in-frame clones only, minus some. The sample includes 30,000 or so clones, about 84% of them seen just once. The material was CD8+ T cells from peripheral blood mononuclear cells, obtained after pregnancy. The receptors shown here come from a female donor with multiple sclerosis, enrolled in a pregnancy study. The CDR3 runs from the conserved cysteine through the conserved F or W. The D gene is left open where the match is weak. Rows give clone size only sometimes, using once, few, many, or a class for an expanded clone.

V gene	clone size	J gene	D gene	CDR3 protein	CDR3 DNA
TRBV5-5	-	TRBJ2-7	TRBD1	CASSEGAGWEQYF	TGTGCCAGCAGCGAGGGGGCCGGGTGGGAGCAGTACTTC
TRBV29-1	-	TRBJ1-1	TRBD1	CSAQQGGTEAFF	TGCAGCGCGCAACAGGGGGGCACTGAAGCTTTCTTT
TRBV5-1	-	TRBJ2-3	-	CASSPGRRTTSTDTQYF	TGCGCCAGCAGCCCCGGTCGGAGGACTACTAGCACAGATACGCAGTATTTT
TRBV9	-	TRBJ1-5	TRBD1	CASSQNSDRGLQPQHF	TGTGCCAGCAGCCAAAATTCCGACAGGGGGCTTCAGCCCCAGCATTTT
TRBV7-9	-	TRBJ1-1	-	CASSPVGLASANDEAFF	TGTGCCAGCAGCCCTGTGGGGCTGGCCTCTGCCAACGATGAAGCTTTCTTT
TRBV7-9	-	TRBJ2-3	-	CASSLGPTVDTQYF	TGTGCCAGCAGCTTAGGCCCTACGGTGGATACGCAGTATTTT
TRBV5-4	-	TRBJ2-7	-	CASSLGRGPTYEQYF	TGTGCCAGCAGCTTGGGACGGGGTCCGACCTACGAGCAGTACTTC
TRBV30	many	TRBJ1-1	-	CAWSAPRGEAFF	TGTGCCTGGAGCGCTCCTCGGGGAGAAGCTTTCTTT
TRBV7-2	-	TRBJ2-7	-	CASSFPPGLPIYEQYF	TGTGCCAGCAGCTTCCCCCCCGGACTCCCGATTTACGAGCAGTACTTC
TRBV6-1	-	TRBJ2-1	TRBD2	CASSKVAGEYNEQFF	TGTGCCAGCAGTAAGGTAGCGGGGGAGTACAATGAGCAGTTCTTC
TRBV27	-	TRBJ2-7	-	CASSLLAGAGYEQYF	TGTGCCAGCAGTTTATTGGCGGGGGCGGGGTACGAGCAGTACTTC
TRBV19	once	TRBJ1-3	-	CASSSPWSLGNTIYF	TGTGCCAGTAGTTCCCCATGGAGTCTCGGGAACACCATATATTTT
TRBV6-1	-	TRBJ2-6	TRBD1	CASSETGVSGANVLTF	TGTGCCAGCAGTGAAACAGGGGTCTCTGGGGCCAACGTCCTGACTTTC
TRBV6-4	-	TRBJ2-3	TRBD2	CASSARTSGTDTQYF	TGTGCCAGCAGTGCCCGGACTAGCGGCACAGATACGCAGTATTTT
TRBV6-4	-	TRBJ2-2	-	CASSDSAGTNTGELFF	TGTGCCAGCAGTGACTCAGCAGGGACGAACACCGGGGAGCTGTTTTTT
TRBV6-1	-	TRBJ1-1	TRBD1	CASSDEGGDTEAFF	TGTGCCAGCAGTGATGAAGGGGGCGACACTGAAGCTTTCTTT
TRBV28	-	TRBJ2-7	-	CASSLRDKTYEQYF	TGTGCCAGCAGTTTACGGGACAAGACCTACGAGCAGTACTTC
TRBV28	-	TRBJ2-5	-	CASSLVGAFQETQYF	TGTGCCAGCAGTTTGGTAGGGGCCTTTCAAGAGACCCAGTACTTC
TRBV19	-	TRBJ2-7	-	CASSIDSQVSYEQYF	TGTGCCAGTAGTATAGATTCGCAGGTCTCCTACGAGCAGTACTTC
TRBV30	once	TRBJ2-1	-	CAGSVVTYNEQFF	TGTGCCGGTTCGGTTGTGACCTACAATGAGCAGTTCTTC
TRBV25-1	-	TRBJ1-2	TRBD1	CASSENGQGWGYGYTF	TGTGCCAGCAGTGAAAACGGACAGGGCTGGGGCTATGGCTACACCTTC
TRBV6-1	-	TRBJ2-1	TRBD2	CASSEASGGANEQFF	TGTGCCAGCAGTGAAGCTAGCGGGGGGGCCAATGAGCAGTTCTTC
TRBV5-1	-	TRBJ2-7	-	CASSFTKDSPSYEQYF	TGCGCCAGCAGCTTCACAAAAGATTCCCCCTCCTACGAGCAGTACTTC
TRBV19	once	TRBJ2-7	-	CASSADRIPYEQYF	TGTGCCAGTAGTGCCGACAGAATCCCCTACGAGCAGTACTTC
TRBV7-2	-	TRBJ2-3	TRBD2	CASSLWTSGGADTQYF	TGTGCCAGCAGCTTATGGACTAGCGGGGGGGCAGATACGCAGTATTTT
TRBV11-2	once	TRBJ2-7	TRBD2	CASSFGLGQIYEQYF	TGTGCCAGCAGCTTCGGACTAGGCCAGATCTACGAGCAGTACTTC
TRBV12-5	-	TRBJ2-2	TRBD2	CASGLSGGPGHHTGELFF	TGTGCTAGTGGTTTGTCGGGGGGACCGGGCCACCACACCGGGGAGCTGTTTTTT
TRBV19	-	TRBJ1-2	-	CASSIARGGARYGYTF	TGTGCCAGTAGTATAGCTCGGGGGGGGGCGAGGTATGGCTACACCTTC
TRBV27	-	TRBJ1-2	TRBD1	CASKHRGGYGYTF	TGTGCCAGCAAACACAGGGGAGGCTATGGCTACACCTTC
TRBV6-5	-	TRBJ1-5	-	CASSNRGVRQPQHF	TGTGCCAGCAGCAACCGGGGGGTCCGTCAGCCCCAGCATTTT
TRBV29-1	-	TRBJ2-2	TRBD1	CSVGTGDGELFF	TGCAGCGTTGGGACAGGGGACGGGGAGCTGTTTTTT
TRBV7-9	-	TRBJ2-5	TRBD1	CASYDRGPSNQETQYF	TGTGCCAGTTACGACAGGGGACCCTCCAATCAAGAGACCCAGTACTTC
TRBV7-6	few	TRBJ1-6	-	CASSLGPGQKNSPLHF	TGTGCCAGCAGCTTGGGTCCGGGACAAAAAAATTCACCCCTCCACTTT
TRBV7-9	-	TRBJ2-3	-	CASSLARGPGPTDTQYF	TGTGCCAGCAGCTTAGCGCGGGGGCCTGGCCCCACAGATACGCAGTATTTT
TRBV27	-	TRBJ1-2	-	CASSFGGANYGYTF	TGTGCCAGCAGTTTCGGCGGGGCTAACTATGGCTACACCTTC
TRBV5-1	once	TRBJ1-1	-	CASSLGLRGGNTEAFF	TGCGCCAGCAGCTTGGGGTTGCGGGGGGGGAACACTGAAGCTTTCTTT
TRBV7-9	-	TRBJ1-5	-	CASSQGVRPQHF	TGTGCCAGCAGCCAGGGTGTCCGTCCCCAGCATTTT
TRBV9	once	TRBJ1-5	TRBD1	CASSLQGEAQPQHF	TGTGCCAGCAGCCTACAGGGGGAGGCTCAGCCCCAGCATTTT
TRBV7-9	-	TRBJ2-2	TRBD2	CASSLLAGGPISNTGELFF	TGTGCCAGCAGCTTATTAGCGGGGGGGCCTATCTCGAACACCGGGGAGCTGTTTTTT
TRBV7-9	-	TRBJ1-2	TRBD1	CASSPKGDRVYGYTF	TGTGCCAGCAGCCCAAAGGGGGACAGGGTCTATGGCTACACCTTC
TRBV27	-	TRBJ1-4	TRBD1	CASTQTGGSEKLFF	TGTGCCAGCACCCAGACAGGGGGGAGTGAAAAACTGTTTTTT
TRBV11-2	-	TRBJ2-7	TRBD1	CASSPRDRWESSYGEQYF	TGTGCCAGCAGCCCTCGGGACAGATGGGAGTCCAGCTACGGTGAGCAGTACTTC
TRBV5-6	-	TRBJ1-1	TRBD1	CASSRTGLYTEAFF	TGTGCCAGCAGCAGGACAGGGTTGTACACTGAAGCTTTCTTT
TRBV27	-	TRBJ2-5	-	CASSLGARETQYF	TGTGCCAGCAGTTTGGGGGCGAGGGAGACCCAGTACTTC
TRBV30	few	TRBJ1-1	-	CAWSVSGAEAFF	TGTGCCTGGAGCGTCTCCGGGGCTGAAGCTTTCTTT
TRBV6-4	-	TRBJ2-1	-	CASSDSIGDEQFF	TGTGCCAGCAGTGACTCGATCGGGGATGAGCAGTTCTTC